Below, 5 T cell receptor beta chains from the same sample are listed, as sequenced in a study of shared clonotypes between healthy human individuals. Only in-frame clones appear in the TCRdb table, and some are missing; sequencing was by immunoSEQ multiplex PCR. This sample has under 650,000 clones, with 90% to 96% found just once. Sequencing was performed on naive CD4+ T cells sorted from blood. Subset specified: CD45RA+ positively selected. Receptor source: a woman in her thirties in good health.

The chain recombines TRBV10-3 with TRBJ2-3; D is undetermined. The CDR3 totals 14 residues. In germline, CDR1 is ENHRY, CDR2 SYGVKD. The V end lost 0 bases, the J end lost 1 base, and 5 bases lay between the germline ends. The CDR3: CAISESVGTDTQYF. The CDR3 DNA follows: TGTGCCATCAGTGAGTCGGTAGGCACAGATACGCAGTATTTT.

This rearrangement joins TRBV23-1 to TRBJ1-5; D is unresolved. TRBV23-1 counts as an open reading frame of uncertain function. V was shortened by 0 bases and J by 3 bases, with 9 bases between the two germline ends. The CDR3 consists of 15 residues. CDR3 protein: CASSQSCRDNQPQHF. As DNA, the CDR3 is TGCGCCAGCAGTCAATCGTGTCGAGACAATCAGCCCCAGCATTTT.

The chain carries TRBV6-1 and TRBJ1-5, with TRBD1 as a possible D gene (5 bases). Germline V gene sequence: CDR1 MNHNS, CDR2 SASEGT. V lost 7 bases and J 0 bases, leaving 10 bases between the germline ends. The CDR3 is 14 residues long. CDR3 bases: TGTGCCAGCATCAAAAGGGGTAGCAATCAGCCCCAGCATTTT. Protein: CASIKRGSNQPQHF.

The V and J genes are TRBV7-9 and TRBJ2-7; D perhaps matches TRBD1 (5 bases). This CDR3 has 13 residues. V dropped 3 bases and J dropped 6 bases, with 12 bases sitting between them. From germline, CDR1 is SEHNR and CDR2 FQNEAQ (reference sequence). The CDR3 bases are TGTGCCAGCAGCTTTAGCAGGGATGCCGAGCAGTACTTC. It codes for CASSFSRDAEQYF.

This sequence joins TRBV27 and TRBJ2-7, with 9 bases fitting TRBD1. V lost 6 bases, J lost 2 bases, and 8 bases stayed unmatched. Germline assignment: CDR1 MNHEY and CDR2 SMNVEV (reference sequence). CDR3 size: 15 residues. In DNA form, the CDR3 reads TGTGCCAGCAGATACGCCGGGACAGGGCCCTACGAGCAGTACTTC. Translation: CASRYAGTGPYEQYF.